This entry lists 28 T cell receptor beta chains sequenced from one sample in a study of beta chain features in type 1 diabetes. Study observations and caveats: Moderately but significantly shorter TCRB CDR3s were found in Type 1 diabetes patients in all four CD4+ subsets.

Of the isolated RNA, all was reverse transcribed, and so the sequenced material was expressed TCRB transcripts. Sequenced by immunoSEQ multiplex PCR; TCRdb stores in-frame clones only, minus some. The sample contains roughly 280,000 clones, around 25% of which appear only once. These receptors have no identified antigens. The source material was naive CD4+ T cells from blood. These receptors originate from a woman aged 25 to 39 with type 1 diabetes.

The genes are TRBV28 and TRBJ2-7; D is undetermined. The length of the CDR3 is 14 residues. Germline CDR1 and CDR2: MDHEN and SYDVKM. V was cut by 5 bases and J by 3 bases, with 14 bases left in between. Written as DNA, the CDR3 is TGTGCCAGCAGTCCTCCGACACCGGTCTACGAGCAGTACTTC. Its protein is CASSPPTPVYEQYF.

This chain's CDR3 is CASSPFSSSYNEQFF. CDR3 bases: TGTGCCAGCAGCCCATTTAGCAGCTCCTACAATGAGCAGTTCTTC. V usage is TRBV7-3 and J usage is TRBJ2-1; no reliable D call. CDR3 length equals 15 residues. The V gene lost 5 bases and the J gene lost 0 bases, with 11 bases spanning the gap. CDR1 SGHTA and CDR2 FQGTGA come from the germline V gene.

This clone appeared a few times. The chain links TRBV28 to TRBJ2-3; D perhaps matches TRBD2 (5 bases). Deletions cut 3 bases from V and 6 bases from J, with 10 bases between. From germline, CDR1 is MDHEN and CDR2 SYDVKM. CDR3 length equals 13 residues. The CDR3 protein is CASSFTLADTQYF. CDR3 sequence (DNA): TGTGCCAGCAGTTTTACCCTAGCCGATACGCAGTATTTT.

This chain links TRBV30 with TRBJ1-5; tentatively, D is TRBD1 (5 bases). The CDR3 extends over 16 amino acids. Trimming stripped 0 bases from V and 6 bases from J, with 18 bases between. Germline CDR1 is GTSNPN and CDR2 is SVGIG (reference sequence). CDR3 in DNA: TGTGCCTGGAGTGTATTCCCAGGGCTTGCGGCTCAGCCCCAGCATTTT. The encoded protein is CAWSVFPGLAAQPQHF.

The CDR3 DNA reads as TGTGCCAGCAGCGTAGCTACTAGCCCTAGGGAGCAGTTCTTC. Its protein product is CASSVATSPREQFF. The chain couples TRBV9 to TRBJ2-1, with D maybe TRBD2 (6 bases). The V end was cut by 0 bases, the J end by 10 bases, with 14 bases between. Germline CDR1 and CDR2: SGDLS and YYNGEE. CDR3 length: 14 residues.

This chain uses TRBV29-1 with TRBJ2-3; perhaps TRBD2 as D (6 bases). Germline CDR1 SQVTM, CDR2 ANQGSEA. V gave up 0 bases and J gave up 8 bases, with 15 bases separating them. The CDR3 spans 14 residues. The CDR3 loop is CSVEDTRGRGTQYF. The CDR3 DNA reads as TGCAGCGTTGAAGATACGCGGGGCCGGGGTACGCAGTATTTT.

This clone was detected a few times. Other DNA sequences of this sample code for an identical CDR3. The CDR3, as DNA: TGCAGCGTTGACAGATACAATGAGCAGTTCTTC. Its translation is CSVDRYNEQFF. V gene TRBV29-1 combines with J gene TRBJ2-1; D not resolved. V was clipped by 3 bases and J by 4 bases, with 4 bases between them. The CDR3 runs to 11 residues. CDR1 is SQVTM and CDR2 is ANQGSEA in the germline V gene.

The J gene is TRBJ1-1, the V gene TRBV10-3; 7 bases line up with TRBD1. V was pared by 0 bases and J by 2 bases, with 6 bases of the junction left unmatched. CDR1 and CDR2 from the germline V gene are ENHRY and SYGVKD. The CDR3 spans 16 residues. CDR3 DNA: TGTGCCATCAGTGAGTCGTACCAGGGGGTAAACACTGAAGCTTTCTTT. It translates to CAISESYQGVNTEAFF.

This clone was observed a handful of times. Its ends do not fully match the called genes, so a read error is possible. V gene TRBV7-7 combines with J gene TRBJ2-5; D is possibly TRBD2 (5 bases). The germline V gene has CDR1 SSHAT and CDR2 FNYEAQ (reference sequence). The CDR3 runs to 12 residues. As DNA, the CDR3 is TGTGCTAGCAGCCGTCGGGGAGAGACCCAGTACTTC. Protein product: CASSRRGETQYF.

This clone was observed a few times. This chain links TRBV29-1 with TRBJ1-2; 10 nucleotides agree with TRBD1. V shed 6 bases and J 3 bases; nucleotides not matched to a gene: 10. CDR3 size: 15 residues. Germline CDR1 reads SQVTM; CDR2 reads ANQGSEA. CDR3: CSVAGTGEEYYGYTF. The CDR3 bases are TGCAGCGTAGCGGGGACAGGGGAGGAGTACTATGGCTACACCTTC. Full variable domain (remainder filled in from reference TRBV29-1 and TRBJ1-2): SAVISQKPSRDICQRGTSLTIQCQVDSQVTMMFWYRQQPGQSLTLIATANQGSEATYESGFVIDKFPISRPNLTFSTLTVSNMSPEDSSIYLCSVAGTGEEYYGYTFGSGTRLTVV.

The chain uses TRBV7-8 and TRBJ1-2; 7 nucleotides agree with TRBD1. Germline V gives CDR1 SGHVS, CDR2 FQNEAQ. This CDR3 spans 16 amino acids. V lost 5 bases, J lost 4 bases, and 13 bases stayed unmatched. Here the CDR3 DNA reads TGTGCCAGCAGCGTCTACAGGGGCCGCCGGGGCTATGGCTACACCTTC. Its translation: CASSVYRGRRGYGYTF.

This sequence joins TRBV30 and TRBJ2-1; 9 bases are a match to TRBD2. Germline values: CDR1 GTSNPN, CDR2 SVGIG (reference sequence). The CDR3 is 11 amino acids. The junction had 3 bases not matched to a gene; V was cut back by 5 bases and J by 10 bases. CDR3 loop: CAWLTSGEQFF. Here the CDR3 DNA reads TGTGCCTGGCTCACTAGCGGGGAGCAGTTCTTC.

The CDR3 is CATQRAGGNEQFF. In DNA, the CDR3 is TGCGCCACCCAGAGGGCGGGGGGCAATGAGCAGTTCTTC. The V call is TRBV5-1, the J call TRBJ2-1; 8 bases match TRBD2. The CDR3 is made up of 13 amino acids. The germline gives CDR1 SGHRS, CDR2 YFSETQ. V shed 9 bases and J 6 bases; nucleotides not matched to a gene: 8.

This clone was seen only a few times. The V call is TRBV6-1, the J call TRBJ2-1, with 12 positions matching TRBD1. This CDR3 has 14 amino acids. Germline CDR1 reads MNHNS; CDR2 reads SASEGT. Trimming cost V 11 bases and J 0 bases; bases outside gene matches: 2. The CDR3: CAGTGGHSYNEQFF. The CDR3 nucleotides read TGTGCCGGGACAGGGGGCCACTCCTACAATGAGCAGTTCTTC.

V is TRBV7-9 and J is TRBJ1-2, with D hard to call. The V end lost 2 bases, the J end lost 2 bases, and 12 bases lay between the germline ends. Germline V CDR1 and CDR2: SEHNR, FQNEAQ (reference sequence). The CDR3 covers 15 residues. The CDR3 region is CASSLSLSLNYGYTF. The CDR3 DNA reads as TGTGCCAGCAGCTTAAGTCTTAGCTTAAACTATGGCTACACCTTC.

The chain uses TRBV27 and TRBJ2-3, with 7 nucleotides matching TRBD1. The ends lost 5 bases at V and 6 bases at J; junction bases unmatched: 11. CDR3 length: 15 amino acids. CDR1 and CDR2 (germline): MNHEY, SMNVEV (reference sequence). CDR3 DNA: TGTGCCAGCAGTCCGCCACAGGGGTTGAGGGATACGCAGTATTTT. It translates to CASSPPQGLRDTQYF.

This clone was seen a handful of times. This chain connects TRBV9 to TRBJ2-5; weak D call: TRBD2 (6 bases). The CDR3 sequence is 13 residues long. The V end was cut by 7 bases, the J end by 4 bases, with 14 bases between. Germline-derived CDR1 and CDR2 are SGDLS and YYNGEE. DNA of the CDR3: TGTGCCAGCGGGGATAGGCGGGGAGAGACCCAGTACTTC. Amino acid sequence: CASGDRRGETQYF.

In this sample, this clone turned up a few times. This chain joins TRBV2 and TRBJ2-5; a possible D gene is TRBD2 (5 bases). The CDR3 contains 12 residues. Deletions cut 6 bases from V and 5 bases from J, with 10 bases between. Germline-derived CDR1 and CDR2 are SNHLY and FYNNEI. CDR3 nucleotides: TGTGCCAGCAGAGCGGACGGGGAGACCCAGTACTTC. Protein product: CASRADGETQYF.

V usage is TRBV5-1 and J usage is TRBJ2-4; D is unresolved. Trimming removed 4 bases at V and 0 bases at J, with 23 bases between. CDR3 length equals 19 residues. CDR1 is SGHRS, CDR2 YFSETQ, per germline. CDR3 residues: CASSPAAEFREIAKNIQYF. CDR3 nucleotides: TGCGCCAGCAGCCCGGCCGCGGAATTCCGAGAGATAGCCAAAAACATTCAGTACTTC.

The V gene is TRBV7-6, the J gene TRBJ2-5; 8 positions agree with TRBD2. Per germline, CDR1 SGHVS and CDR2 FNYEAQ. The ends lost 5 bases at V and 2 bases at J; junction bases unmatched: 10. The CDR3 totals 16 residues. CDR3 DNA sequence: TGTGCCAGCAGCCCCCTCGGGAGGGGGAGGCAAGAGACCCAGTACTTC. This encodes CASSPLGRGRQETQYF.

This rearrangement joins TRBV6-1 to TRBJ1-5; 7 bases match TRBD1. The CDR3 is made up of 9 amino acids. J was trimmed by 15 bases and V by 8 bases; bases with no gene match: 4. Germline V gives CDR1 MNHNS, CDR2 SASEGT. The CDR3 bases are TGTGCCAGCGGTCGGACAGGGCATTTT. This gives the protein CASGRTGHF.

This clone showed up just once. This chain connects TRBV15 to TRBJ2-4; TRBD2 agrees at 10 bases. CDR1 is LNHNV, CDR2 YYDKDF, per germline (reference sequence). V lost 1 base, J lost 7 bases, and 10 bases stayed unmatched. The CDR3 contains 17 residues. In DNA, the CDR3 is TGTGCCACCAGCAGAGGTGGCCTTGATAGCGGGAGGAACATTCAGTACTTC. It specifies CATSRGGLDSGRNIQYF.

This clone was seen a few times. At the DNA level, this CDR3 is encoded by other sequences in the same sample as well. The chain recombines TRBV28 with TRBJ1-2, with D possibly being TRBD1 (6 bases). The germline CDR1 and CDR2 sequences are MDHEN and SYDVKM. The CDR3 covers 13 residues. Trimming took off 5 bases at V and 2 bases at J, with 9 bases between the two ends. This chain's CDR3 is CASSLGQNYGYTF. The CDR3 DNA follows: TGTGCCAGCAGTCTGGGACAAAACTATGGCTACACCTTC.

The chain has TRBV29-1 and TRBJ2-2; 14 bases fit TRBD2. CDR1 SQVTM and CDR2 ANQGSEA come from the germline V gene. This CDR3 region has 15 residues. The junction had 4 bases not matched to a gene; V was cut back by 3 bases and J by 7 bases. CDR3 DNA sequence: TGCAGCGTTGAGACTAGCGGGAGGGCCAACGGGGAGCTGTTTTTT. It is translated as CSVETSGRANGELFF.

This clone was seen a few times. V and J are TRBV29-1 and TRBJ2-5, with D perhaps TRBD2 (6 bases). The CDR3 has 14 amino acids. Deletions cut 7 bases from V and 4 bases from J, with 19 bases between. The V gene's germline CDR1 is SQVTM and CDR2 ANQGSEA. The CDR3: CSGGGSGHGETQYF. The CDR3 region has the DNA TGCAGCGGTGGAGGGTCAGGGCATGGAGAGACCCAGTACTTC.

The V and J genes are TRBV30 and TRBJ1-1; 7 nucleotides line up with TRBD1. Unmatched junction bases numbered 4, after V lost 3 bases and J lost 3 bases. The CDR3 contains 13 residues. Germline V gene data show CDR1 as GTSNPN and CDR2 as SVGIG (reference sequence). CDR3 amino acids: CAWSHQGDTEAFF. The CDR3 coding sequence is TGTGCCTGGAGCCATCAGGGGGACACTGAAGCTTTCTTT.

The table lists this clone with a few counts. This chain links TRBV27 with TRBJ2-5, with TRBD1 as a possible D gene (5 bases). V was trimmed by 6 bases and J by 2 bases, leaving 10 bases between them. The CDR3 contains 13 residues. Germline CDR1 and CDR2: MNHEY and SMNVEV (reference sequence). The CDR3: CASSQDNQETQYF. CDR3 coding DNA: TGTGCCAGCAGCCAGGACAATCAAGAGACCCAGTACTTC.

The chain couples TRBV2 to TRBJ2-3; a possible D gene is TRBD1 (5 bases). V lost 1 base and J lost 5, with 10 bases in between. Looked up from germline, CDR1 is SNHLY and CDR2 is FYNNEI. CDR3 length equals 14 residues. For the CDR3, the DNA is TGTGCCAGCAGTGAAGTAGGGGTCGAAGATACGCAGTATTTT. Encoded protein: CASSEVGVEDTQYF.